This T cell receptor beta chain was sequenced during a study of T-cell reconstitution after alpha-beta-depleted transplantation in children. Findings of the study overall: The origin of high day-60 TCRbeta diversity in some patients lay in surviving recipient T cells and thymic progenitors. A year post-transplant, T-cell counts and diversity derived mostly from newly produced T cells.

TCRbeta library preparation incorporated unique molecular identifiers. TCRdb redid the calling of the PCR reads with MiXCR, one entry per CDR3 protein. Here the sample spans about 540,000 distinct CDR3 sequences, roughly 27% being singletons. This clonotype was observed a few times. Its cognate antigen is unknown. The ends were cut back, 5 bases at V and 7 bases at J, with 12 bases in the middle. CDR3 length: 12 amino acids. This rearrangement joins TRBV12-3 or TRBV12-4 to TRBJ2-7, with D hard to call. The sample here was PBMCs, taken before TCRalphabeta/CD19-depleted stem cell transplant. This receptor was taken from a boy younger than two with Wiskott-Aldrich syndrome, due to receive a stem cell transplant. CDR3 nucleotide sequence: TGTGCCAGCAGTCTTAATAGGGTTGAGCAGTACTTC. Translated: CASSLNRVEQYF.